Each of the 27 T cell receptor beta chains below was sequenced from the same sample in a study of shared clonotypes between healthy human individuals. Produced via immunoSEQ multiplex PCR; TCRdb's table is partial and in-frame only. The profile covers a few million clones, with roughly 92% appearing a single time and about 0.13% taken by the ten largest. The sequenced material came from naive CD4+ T cells sorted from blood. Subset: CD45RA+ positively selected. These receptors were collected from a man younger than 35 in good health.

CDR3 loop: CASSQDETWEQETQYF. In DNA, the CDR3 is TGCGCCAGCAGCCAAGATGAGACCTGGGAGCAAGAGACCCAGTACTTC. The chain uses TRBV4-1 and TRBJ2-5; a weak D match, TRBD2 (5 bases). This CDR3 is built from 16 residues. Trimming shortened V by 0 bases and J by 2 bases, and 13 bases separated the two germline ends. Germline V lookup: CDR1 MGHRA, CDR2 YSYEKL.

V is TRBV11-2 and J is TRBJ1-2; perhaps TRBD1 as D (6 bases). The V end lost 4 bases, the J end lost 0 bases, and 9 bases lay between the germline ends. The CDR3 totals 14 residues. Germline V gives CDR1 SGHAT, CDR2 FQNNGV. CDR3: CASSSRTANYGYTF. CDR3 nucleotide sequence: TGTGCCAGCAGCTCTCGGACAGCTAACTATGGCTACACCTTC.

The chain carries TRBV2 and TRBJ2-7; possible D gene TRBD2, 6 bases. Germline V lookup: CDR1 SNHLY, CDR2 FYNNEI. Trimming shortened V by 8 bases and J by 2 bases, and 13 bases separated the two germline ends. The CDR3 totals 13 residues. The CDR3 sequence is CASEKGGTYEQYF. The CDR3 nucleotides are TGTGCCAGCGAAAAAGGAGGGACCTACGAGCAGTACTTC.

The sample holds one count of this clone. This rearrangement joins TRBV19 to TRBJ1-6, with TRBD1 identical over 7 bases. This CDR3 is 15 amino acids long. Germline loops: CDR1 LNHDA, CDR2 SQIVND (reference sequence). V shed 5 bases, J shed 7 bases, and the junction held 8 bases outside the gene matches. The CDR3 spells CASSDKQGRNSPLHF. The DNA of the CDR3 is TGTGCCAGTAGTGATAAACAGGGGCGGAATTCACCCCTCCACTTT.

V usage is TRBV6-6 and J usage is TRBJ2-7; the D gene is possibly TRBD2 (6 bases). V gave up 11 bases and J gave up 2 bases, with 22 bases separating them. Germline V CDR1 and CDR2: MNHNY, SVGAGI (reference sequence). The CDR3 is made up of 15 amino acids. CDR3 coding DNA: TGTGCCGTAATCGGGGGATTACGGCACGCCTACGAGCAGTACTTC. It specifies CAVIGGLRHAYEQYF.

This chain joins TRBV29-1 and TRBJ2-5; no firm D call. Per the germline V gene, CDR1 is SQVTM and CDR2 is ANQGSEA. The CDR3 is 11 residues long. V was trimmed by 4 bases and J by 5 bases, leaving 8 bases between them. The DNA for the CDR3 is TGCAGCGTTGCTGTTTGGGAGACCCAGTACTTC. As protein: CSVAVWETQYF.

This rearrangement joins TRBV28 to TRBJ2-5, with 9 bases that match TRBD2. Germline-derived CDR1 and CDR2 are MDHEN and SYDVKM. Trimming took 5 bases from V and 3 from J; bases not matched to a gene: 7. The CDR3 consists of 15 residues. CDR3 nucleotides: TGTGCCAGCAGTCCCTCGGGACTAGCTAAAGAGACCCAGTACTTC. It yields the protein CASSPSGLAKETQYF.

This sequence joins TRBV10-3 and TRBJ2-1, with TRBD2 matching over 14 bases. Trimming removed 2 bases from V and 12 bases from J; junction bases left unmatched: 6. This CDR3 is built from 15 residues. Germline assignment: CDR1 ENHRY and CDR2 SYGVKD. Here the CDR3 reads CAISEGLAGGLGQFF. DNA of the CDR3: TGTGCCATCAGTGAGGGACTAGCGGGGGGTCTGGGGCAGTTCTTC.

This chain joins TRBV5-6 and TRBJ1-1; D remains ambiguous. V shed 0 bases and J shed 4 bases, with 4 bases lying between them. CDR3 length: 12 residues. Looked up from germline, CDR1 is SGHDT and CDR2 is YYEEEE. The CDR3 DNA reads as TGTGCCAGCAGCTTGGACGTCACTGAAGCTTTCTTT. Residues: CASSLDVTEAFF.

This chain links TRBV11-2 with TRBJ1-2; perhaps TRBD1 as D (5 bases). Germline CDR1 SGHAT, CDR2 FQNNGV. Between the trimmed V and J ends, which lost 4 bases and 10 bases, there was a span of 19 bases. This CDR3 has 14 residues. The CDR3 DNA sequence: TGTGCCAGCAGCTCGACCCTGGGGCCTTCCCCCTACACCTTC. Its translation is CASSSTLGPSPYTF.

V is TRBV11-2 and J is TRBJ2-7, with D perhaps TRBD1 or TRBD2 (5 bases each). V was clipped by 5 bases and J by 4 bases, with 15 bases between them. CDR1 SGHAT and CDR2 FQNNGV come from the germline V gene. CDR3 length: 14 amino acids. This CDR3 reads CASSGTEGSYEQYF. CDR3 bases: TGTGCCAGCAGCGGAACAGAGGGGAGTTACGAGCAGTACTTC.

The J gene is TRBJ1-1, the V gene TRBV29-1; 7 bases are shared with TRBD1. The germline CDR1 and CDR2 sequences are SQVTM and ANQGSEA. CDR3 length equals 14 residues. V gave up 7 bases and J gave up 2 bases; unmatched junction bases: 10. The CDR3 here is CSAGAGTANTEAFF. The CDR3 region has the DNA TGCAGCGCCGGGGCCGGGACAGCTAACACTGAAGCTTTCTTT.

In this sample, this clone turned up once. The chain couples TRBV11-2 to TRBJ2-5, with 9 bases that match TRBD1. Germline V gene data show CDR1 as SGHAT and CDR2 as FQNNGV. This CDR3 is built from 14 residues. V gave up 5 bases and J gave up 5 bases; unmatched junction bases: 6. CDR3 in DNA: TGTGCCAGCAGCGTCGACAGGGGGTCGGAGACCCAGTACTTC. Its protein product is CASSVDRGSETQYF.

This sequence joins TRBV5-6 and TRBJ2-7, with D possibly matching TRBD2 (5 bases). This CDR3 contains 15 residues. The V gene's germline CDR1 is SGHDT and CDR2 YYEEEE. Trimming stripped 3 bases from V and 4 bases from J, with 17 bases between. The CDR3 protein is CASSYKRTGPYEQYF. Here the CDR3 DNA reads TGTGCCAGCAGCTACAAGCGGACCGGGCCTTACGAGCAGTACTTC.

This clone was counted once. This chain connects TRBV10-3 to TRBJ2-2; D possibly uses TRBD1 or TRBD2 (5 bases each). CDR1 is ENHRY, CDR2 SYGVKD, per germline. CDR3 length equals 15 residues. V gave up 5 bases and J gave up 4 bases, with 14 bases separating them. The CDR3 loop is CAISSTGPGTGELFF. For the CDR3, the DNA is TGTGCCATCAGTAGTACGGGGCCGGGCACCGGGGAGCTGTTTTTT.

The chain employs TRBV5-4 and TRBJ1-6; D is perhaps TRBD1 (5 bases). The CDR3 is 14 residues long. The germline gives CDR1 SGHNT, CDR2 YYREEE (reference sequence). Trimming cost V 0 bases and J 9 bases, with 10 bases left between them. Written as DNA, the CDR3 is TGTGCCAGCAGCTTGGACCAGGGTGTTTCACCCCTCCACTTT. Protein sequence: CASSLDQGVSPLHF.

The CDR3 sequence: CASRAAWETYNEQFF. The CDR3 bases are TGTGCCAGCAGGGCCGCGTGGGAGACCTACAATGAGCAGTTCTTC. This chain connects TRBV7-2 to TRBJ2-1; D perhaps matches TRBD2 (5 bases). Germline V gene sequence: CDR1 SGHTA, CDR2 FQGNSA. The CDR3 contains 15 residues. Trimming stripped 6 bases from V and 2 bases from J, with 14 bases between.

As to this clone: Germline is not matched at one junction end, which may reflect a read error. The chain couples TRBV2 to TRBJ2-5, with a weak D call TRBD1 (5 bases). CDR3 length equals 14 residues. CDR1 and CDR2 from the germline V gene are SNHLY and FYNNEI. The CDR3 sequence: CASREGALQETQYF. CDR3 sequence (DNA): TGTGCCAGCAGGGAAGGGGCGCTCCAAGAGACCCAGTACTTC.

The chain links TRBV4-1 to TRBJ2-2, with 9 bases identical to TRBD1. In germline, CDR1 is MGHRA, CDR2 YSYEKL. V lost 3 bases to trimming and J lost 2 bases; unmatched junction nucleotides: 7. The CDR3 is made up of 17 amino acids. The CDR3, as DNA: TGCGCCAGCAGCCACAATCTACAGGGGGCTAACACCGGGGAGCTGTTTTTT. The encoded protein is CASSHNLQGANTGELFF.

In regard to this clone: A read error may produce the germline difference seen at one junction end. The V and J genes are TRBV7-7 and TRBJ2-2; D is possibly TRBD2 (6 bases). The CDR3 length is 16 residues. The germline CDR1 and CDR2 sequences are SSHAT and FNYEAQ (reference sequence). The CDR3 nucleotides are TGTGCTAGCAGCGCGAACGGGGGATTCAGTACCGGGGAGCTGTTTTTT. Translated: CASSANGGFSTGELFF.

This chain links TRBV19 with TRBJ1-2, with 9 bases matching TRBD1. This CDR3 spans 14 amino acids. V lost 5 bases, J lost 4 bases, and 5 bases stayed unmatched. Germline assignment: CDR1 LNHDA and CDR2 SQIVND (reference sequence). The CDR3 sequence is CASSAQGASYGYTF. In DNA, the CDR3 is TGTGCCAGTAGTGCACAGGGGGCGAGCTATGGCTACACCTTC. Drawing the rest from reference TRBV19 and TRBJ1-2, the complete variable domain is DGGITQSPKYLFRKEGQNVTLSCEQNLNHDAMYWYRQDPGQGLRLIYYSQIVNDFQKGDIAEGYSVSREKKESFPLTVTSAQKNPTAFYLCASSAQGASYGYTFGSGTRLTVV.

The CDR3 loop is CASGRGVQETQYF. CDR3 sequence (DNA): TGTGCCAGCGGGCGGGGGGTCCAAGAGACCCAGTACTTC. The chain carries TRBV6-1 and TRBJ2-5, with TRBD2 identical over 8 bases. CDR1 and CDR2 from the germline V gene are MNHNS and SASEGT. CDR3 length equals 13 residues. V was pared by 8 bases and J by 1 base, with 3 bases of the junction left unmatched.

This chain joins TRBV2 and TRBJ2-7, with D possibly TRBD1 on 6 matching bases. The CDR3 extends over 14 amino acids. Germline CDR1 and CDR2: SNHLY and FYNNEI. V lost 6 bases and J 0 bases, leaving 12 bases between the germline ends. The CDR3 coding sequence is TGTGCCAGCAGATCCGACAGGTACTCCTACGAGCAGTACTTC. Translating gives CASRSDRYSYEQYF.

The CDR3 loop is CASSFLEGLDGYTF. The DNA of the CDR3 is TGCGCCAGCAGCTTCCTAGAGGGCTTGGATGGCTACACCTTC. The chain is built from TRBV5-1 and TRBJ1-2; D unresolved. The CDR3 contains 14 residues. Trimming pared 2 bases from V and 6 bases from J, leaving 14 bases between. Per germline, CDR1 SGHRS and CDR2 YFSETQ.

The chain is built from TRBV5-1 and TRBJ2-3, with D possibly being TRBD1 or TRBD2 (5 bases each). The CDR3 has 13 amino acids. The V gene lost 3 bases and the J gene lost 4 bases, with 9 bases spanning the gap. Germline assignment: CDR1 SGHRS and CDR2 YFSETQ. The DNA of the CDR3 is TGCGCCAGCAGCTCTGGGACCGCAGATACGCAGTATTTT. It codes for CASSSGTADTQYF.

This chain joins TRBV9 and TRBJ1-1; possibly TRBD1 for D (5 bases). Germline assignment: CDR1 SGDLS and CDR2 YYNGEE. V was shortened by 2 bases and J by 1 base, with 9 bases between the two germline ends. This CDR3 has 14 residues. The CDR3, as DNA: TGTGCCAGCAGCGTCGACAGCTCGAACACTGAAGCTTTCTTT. Translating gives CASSVDSSNTEAFF.

This clone has a single count. V usage is TRBV5-1 and J usage is TRBJ2-2; D is unresolved. CDR1 is SGHRS, CDR2 YFSETQ, per germline. Trimming removed 0 bases from V and 7 bases from J, with 7 bases in between. This CDR3 has 13 residues. CDR3: CASSLESGGELFF. CDR3 nucleotides: TGCGCCAGCAGCTTGGAATCCGGCGGGGAGCTGTTTTTT.